This T cell receptor (beta chain) was profiled in a study of CD8 T cells in Susac syndrome. The CDR3 totals 12 residues. V dropped 6 bases and J dropped 5 bases, with 13 bases sitting between them. The germline gives CDR1 DFQATT, CDR2 SNEGSKA (reference sequence). RNA amounts of about 0.5 to 1 ug underwent reverse transcription with random hexamers. TCRdb re-analysed the immunoSEQ multiplex PCR reads in MiXCR, keeping a single row per CDR3 protein. The table has around 200,000 distinct CDR3 sequences, roughly 94% seen once. This rearrangement joins TRBV20-1 to TRBJ2-5; no clear D gene. The TCR originated in a human donor with multiple sclerosis. The sample consisted of CD4+ T cells from PBMCs. This CDR3 is CSAPTEWETQYF. DNA of the CDR3: TGCAGTGCCCCTACCGAGTGGGAGACCCAGTACTTC.